This TCR beta chain was sequenced for a study of STAT5B mutations in CD4+ large granular lymphocyte leukemia. Study overall: Among healthy controls, a particular HLA allele went with more CDR3 'QG' motifs.

Measured with immunoSEQ multiplex PCR; TCRdb has only the in-frame clones, and not every one. Among 35,000 or so clones listed, approximately 88% were seen once. Germline V lookup: CDR1 MNHNS, CDR2 SASEGT. V lost 5 bases and J 7 bases, leaving 11 bases between the germline ends. The CDR3 is 12 residues long. Study-wide points: Compared with healthy controls (2/35), patient top clones favored TRBV06 (8/27). About a quarter of private leukemic clonotypes occurred rarely in other patients' non-leukemic repertoires.

As for this clone: Its antigen is as yet unknown.

The receptor's source is a human donor in good health. The specimen sequenced was CD4+ T cells from blood buffy coats. This chain connects TRBV6-1 to TRBJ2-5; no reliable D call. CDR3 in DNA: TGTGCCAGCAGTTCCATAGGAGTGACCCAGTACTTC. Translating gives CASSSIGVTQYF.